Shown below are 17 T cell receptor beta chains from a single sample sequenced in a study of T cells in Graves' hyperthyroidism and ophthalmopathy. Researchers amplified the TCR beta CDR3 regions from RNA transcripts. Primed by the HTBI set, a first-round RT-PCR was run on the TCR CDR3. TCRdb called the multiplex PCR reads again in MiXCR, with one record for every CDR3 protein. The table lists some 600,000 distinct CDR3 sequences, around 46% of them singletons. Sequencing used peripheral blood or thyroid tissue (not recorded which). These receptors originate from a woman younger than 30 with Graves' hyperthyroidism.

This clonotype was recorded at least ten times. The J gene is TRBJ1-3, the V gene TRBV10-1; D gene unclear. Germline values: CDR1 WNHNN, CDR2 SYGVQD (reference sequence). There are 11 residues in the CDR3. The V gene lost 5 bases and the J gene lost 4 bases, with 3 bases spanning the gap. CDR3: CASSHGNTIYF. In DNA, the CDR3 is TGCGCCAGCAGTCACGGAAACACCATATATTTT.

This clonotype was seen at least ten times. The chain uses TRBV14 and TRBJ1-5; D gene unclear. This CDR3 comprises 12 residues. Trimming pared 1 base from V and 6 bases from J, leaving 4 bases between. CDR1 and CDR2 from the germline V gene are SGHDN and FVKESK. The CDR3 here is CASSQGVQPQHF. Written as DNA, the CDR3 is TGTGCCAGCAGCCAAGGGGTTCAGCCCCAGCATTTT.

The chain has TRBV2 and TRBJ2-7, with D unresolved. Per germline, CDR1 SNHLY and CDR2 FYNNEI. CDR3 length: 13 amino acids. The ends were cut back, 5 bases at V and 5 bases at J, with 13 bases in the middle. This CDR3 reads CASSRPQSNEQYF. CDR3 sequence (DNA): TGTGCCAGCAGTCGACCCCAAAGCAACGAGCAGTACTTC. Looking up the rest from reference TRBV2 and TRBJ2-7 gives the full variable domain: EPEVTQTPSHQVTQMGQEVILRCVPISNHLYFYWYRQILGQKVEFLVSFYNNEISEKSEIFDDQFSVERPDGSNFTLKIRSTKLEDSAMYFCASSRPQSNEQYFGPGTRLTVT.

This sequence joins TRBV10-3 and TRBJ1-2; tentatively, D is TRBD1 (6 bases). The germline V and J ends were trimmed by 2 bases and 9 bases, with 10 bases remaining between them. Germline V gene sequence: CDR1 ENHRY, CDR2 SYGVKD. The CDR3 has 12 residues. The CDR3: CAISELGASYTF. The CDR3 DNA follows: TGTGCCATCAGTGAGCTGGGGGCGAGCTACACCTTC.

In its sample, this clonotype was seen many times. This chain uses TRBV2 with TRBJ1-4; possible D gene TRBD1, 5 bases. The CDR3 spans 12 residues. The V gene lost 6 bases and the J gene lost 6 bases, with 8 bases spanning the gap. CDR1 and CDR2 from the germline V gene are SNHLY and FYNNEI. This CDR3 reads CASRTVDEKLFF. As DNA, the CDR3 is TGTGCCAGCAGGACAGTGGATGAAAAACTGTTTTTT.

The chain recombines TRBV29-1 with TRBJ2-7; 14 bases match TRBD2. Germline CDR1 reads SQVTM; CDR2 reads ANQGSEA. CDR3 size: 13 residues. J was trimmed by 5 bases and V by 8 bases; bases with no gene match: 5. CDR3: CSLGTSGSDEQYF. The DNA for the CDR3 is TGCAGCTTGGGGACTAGCGGGAGTGACGAGCAGTACTTC.

This clonotype was picked up a small number of times. V is TRBV20-1 and J is TRBJ2-7; TRBD2 is a possible D gene (7 bases). Deletions cut 3 bases from V and 3 bases from J, with 18 bases between. CDR3 length: 15 amino acids. Germline lookup yields CDR1 DFQATT and CDR2 SNEGSKA (reference sequence). The DNA for the CDR3 is TGCAGTGCTAGCCCGAGGGTCGGGGGGCACTACGAGCAGTACTTC. It is translated as CSASPRVGGHYEQYF.

This clonotype was counted ten times or more. The chain has TRBV7-9 and TRBJ2-7, with D perhaps matching TRBD2 (6 bases). V lost 5 bases and J 2 bases, leaving 22 bases between the germline ends. The CDR3 length is 17 residues. Per the germline V gene, CDR1 is SEHNR and CDR2 is FQNEAQ (reference sequence). CDR3 sequence reads: CASSPGAVGGMPYEQYF. The CDR3, as DNA: TGTGCCAGCAGCCCAGGTGCGGTGGGCGGGATGCCCTACGAGCAGTACTTC.

This clonotype was observed a handful of times. V is TRBV13 and J is TRBJ1-1; maybe TRBD1 (6 bases). Germline CDR1 and CDR2: PRHDT and FYEKMQ (reference sequence). This CDR3 is built from 13 residues. V was trimmed by 1 base and J by 7 bases, leaving 10 bases between them. Here the CDR3 reads CASSLAGQLEAFF. The DNA of the CDR3 is TGTGCCAGCAGCTTAGCCGGACAGCTTGAAGCTTTCTTT.

The chain links TRBV20-1 to TRBJ2-2; D is unresolved. The CDR3 totals 11 residues. Per germline, CDR1 DFQATT and CDR2 SNEGSKA (reference sequence). The ends were cut back, 5 bases at V and 6 bases at J, with 7 bases in the middle. The CDR3 here is CSAYTAGELFF. CDR3 nucleotides: TGCAGTGCTTACACCGCCGGGGAGCTGTTTTTT.

The chain combines TRBV7-9 with TRBJ1-1; 9 positions agree with TRBD1. The J segment lost 1 base and the V segment lost 2 bases, leaving 2 bases of the junction unmatched. Germline values: CDR1 SEHNR, CDR2 FQNEAQ (reference sequence). The CDR3 spans 15 residues. CDR3 residues: CASSLLGQGNTEAFF. For the CDR3, the DNA is TGTGCCAGCAGCTTACTGGGACAGGGGAACACTGAAGCTTTCTTT.

The V gene is TRBV7-2, the J gene TRBJ1-3, with no clear D. In germline, CDR1 is SGHTA, CDR2 FQGNSA. V dropped 7 bases and J dropped 4 bases, with 11 bases sitting between them. The CDR3 has 13 residues. The CDR3, as DNA: TGTGCCAGCACCGCCGCCTCCGGAAACACCATATATTTT. This gives the protein CASTAASGNTIYF.

This clonotype showed up just a few times. The rearrangement links TRBV7-9 to TRBJ1-3; maybe TRBD1 (6 bases). Germline CDR1 and CDR2: SEHNR and FQNEAQ (reference sequence). With 5 bases removed from V and 7 bases from J, the gap between germline ends came to 12 bases. The CDR3 spans 13 residues. CDR3 amino acids: CASSTSGVNTIYF. The CDR3 DNA reads as TGTGCCAGCAGCACGTCAGGGGTCAACACCATATATTTT.

V gene TRBV6-1 combines with J gene TRBJ2-7; 8 nucleotides line up with TRBD2. Trimming removed 3 bases from V and 2 bases from J; junction bases left unmatched: 6. The CDR3 is made up of 15 amino acids. Germline V CDR1 and CDR2: MNHNS, SASEGT. The CDR3 bases are TGTGCCAGCAGTGACCCGGGAGGGGTTGCCTACGAGCAGTACTTC. It yields the protein CASSDPGGVAYEQYF.

This clonotype showed up just once. The V call is TRBV20-1, the J call TRBJ2-1, with D possibly matching TRBD2 (6 bases). In germline, CDR1 is DFQATT, CDR2 SNEGSKA (reference sequence). CDR3 length: 14 residues. V was cut by 1 base and J by 5 bases, with 12 bases left in between. The CDR3 bases are TGCAGTGCTAGAGTGCGGGACGCCCACAATGAGCAGTTCTTC. Translating gives CSARVRDAHNEQFF.

This chain joins TRBV12-3 or TRBV12-4 and TRBJ2-7; possible D gene TRBD1, 6 bases. Trimming removed 3 bases at V and 0 bases at J, with 12 bases between. This CDR3 has 15 amino acids. CDR3 protein: CASSFTGNPSYEQYF. In DNA form, the CDR3 reads TGTGCCAGCAGTTTTACAGGGAATCCCTCCTACGAGCAGTACTTC.

At least ten counts were recorded for this clonotype. This sequence joins TRBV7-9 and TRBJ1-1; unclear D gene. This CDR3 is 13 amino acids long. The germline V gene has CDR1 SEHNR and CDR2 FQNEAQ (reference sequence). The V gene lost 0 bases and the J gene lost 7 bases, with 9 bases spanning the gap. The CDR3 here is CASSLARSNEAFF. In DNA, the CDR3 is TGTGCCAGCAGCTTAGCGAGGAGCAATGAAGCTTTCTTT.